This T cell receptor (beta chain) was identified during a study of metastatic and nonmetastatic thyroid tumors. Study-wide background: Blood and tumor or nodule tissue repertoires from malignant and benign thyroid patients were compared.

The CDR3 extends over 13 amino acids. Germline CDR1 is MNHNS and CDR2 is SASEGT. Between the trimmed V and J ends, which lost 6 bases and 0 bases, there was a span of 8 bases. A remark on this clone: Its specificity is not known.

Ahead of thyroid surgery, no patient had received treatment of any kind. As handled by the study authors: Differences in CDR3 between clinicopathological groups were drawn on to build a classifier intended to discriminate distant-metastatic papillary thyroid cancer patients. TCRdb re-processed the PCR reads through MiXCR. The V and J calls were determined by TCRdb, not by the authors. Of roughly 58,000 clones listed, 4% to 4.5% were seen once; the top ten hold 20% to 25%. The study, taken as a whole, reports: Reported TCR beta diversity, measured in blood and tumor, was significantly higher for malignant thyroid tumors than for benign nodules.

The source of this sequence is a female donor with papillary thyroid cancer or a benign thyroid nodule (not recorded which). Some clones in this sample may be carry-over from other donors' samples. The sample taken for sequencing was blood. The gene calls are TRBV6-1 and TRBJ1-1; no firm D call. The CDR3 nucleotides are TGTGCCAGCAGGCGGGGATTGAACACTGAAGCTTTCTTT. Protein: CASRRGLNTEAFF.